The 7 T cell receptor beta chains in this list originate from one sample, sequenced in a study of T cell repertoires in cytomegalovirus infection. TCRdb reprocessed the reads with MiXCR, giving one entry per CDR3 protein. The data contain about 250,000 distinct CDR3 sequences, about 17% of them singletons. The sample taken for sequencing was CD8+ T cells from PBMCs. Source of these receptors: a human donor in good health (CMV status not recorded). Some clones in this sample may be carry-over from other donors' samples.

Many counts were recorded for this clonotype. The rearrangement joins TRBV6-5 to TRBJ2-2, with D unresolved. Trimming stripped 8 bases from V and 5 bases from J, with 15 bases between. Germline V gives CDR1 MNHEY, CDR2 SVGAGI. This CDR3 is built from 14 residues. The CDR3 DNA is TGTGCCAGCGGACCACCCGTCGGTACCGGGGAGCTGTTTTTT. Amino acids: CASGPPVGTGELFF.

This clonotype was seen many times. The gene calls are TRBV20-1 and TRBJ2-1; 7 nucleotides match TRBD2. Germline loops: CDR1 DFQATT, CDR2 SNEGSKA (reference sequence). The V and J ends lost 0 bases and 2 bases, in that order; junction bases with no gene match: 10. The CDR3 loop spans 17 amino acids. The CDR3 spells CSARDVAGQGTYNEQFF. In nucleotides, the CDR3 is TGCAGTGCTAGAGATGTAGCGGGCCAAGGCACCTACAATGAGCAGTTCTTC.

On this clonotype itself: This may arise from a read error, as a much more abundant clone is one base away. CDR3 sequence: CASSALGTSALALSSYNEQFF. DNA for the CDR3: TGTGCCAGCAGTGCACTAGGGACTAGCGCGCTAGCTTTGAGCTCCTACAATGAGCAGTTCTTC. The chain joins TRBV27 to TRBJ2-1, with 10 nucleotides matching TRBD2. Germline V gene data show CDR1 as MNHEY and CDR2 as SMNVEV (reference sequence). The CDR3 spans 21 residues. The V segment lost 5 bases and the J segment 0 bases; nucleotides outside the gene matches: 19.

V usage is TRBV28 and J usage is TRBJ1-1, with TRBD1 as a possible D gene (5 bases). The CDR3 is 14 amino acids. V was shortened by 6 bases and J by 11 bases, with 22 bases between the two germline ends. Germline V gene data show CDR1 as MDHEN and CDR2 as SYDVKM. CDR3 residues: CASSPAAGGTEAFF. CDR3 nucleotide sequence: TGTGCCAGCAGCCCAGCCGCCGGTGGGACGGAGGCTTTCTTT. Variable domain in full (rest from reference TRBV28 and TRBJ1-1): DVKVTQSSRYLVKRTGEKVFLECVQDMDHENMFWYRQDPGLGLRLIYFSYDVKMKEKGDIPEGYSVSREKKERFSLILESASTNQTSMYLCASSPAAGGTEAFFGQGTRLTVV.

The chain joins TRBV12-3 or TRBV12-4 to TRBJ1-1; D is undetermined. Deletions cut 6 bases from V and 4 bases from J, with 18 bases between. The CDR3 runs to 15 residues. The CDR3 sequence is CASSIPDPAATEAFF. The CDR3 DNA sequence: TGTGCCAGCAGCATCCCAGACCCGGCGGCCACTGAAGCTTTCTTT.

This clonotype was seen a few times. This sequence joins TRBV6-1 and TRBJ2-3, with no clear D. CDR1 MNHNS and CDR2 SASEGT come from the germline V gene. Between the trimmed V and J ends, which lost 2 bases and 2 bases, there was a span of 20 bases. The CDR3 is 18 residues long. This CDR3 is CASSELSVWIPSTDTQYF. The CDR3, as DNA: TGTGCCAGCAGTGAATTATCGGTGTGGATTCCTTCCACAGATACGCAGTATTTT.

This clonotype appeared many times. The V call is TRBV7-9, the J call TRBJ2-1; D is possibly TRBD1 or TRBD2 (5 bases each). The CDR3 covers 16 residues. Germline-derived CDR1 and CDR2 are SEHNR and FQNEAQ (reference sequence). V was clipped by 5 bases and J by 0 bases, with 14 bases between them. The CDR3 reads CASSQGPGSSYNEQFF. The CDR3 coding sequence is TGTGCCAGCAGCCAAGGTCCAGGGAGCTCCTACAATGAGCAGTTCTTC.